This TCR beta chain was obtained from a study of spatial heterogeneity in lung cancer (dated by TCRdb to about 2019). Background on the whole study: Samples were obtained from approximately 72 patients with early-stage, untreated non-small cell lung cancer from the lung TRACERx cohort. At surgery, both alpha and beta chains were TCR-sequenced in fewer than 250 tumor regions, about 64 matched nontumor lung samples and 50 to 60 PBMC samples. In the raw uncorrected reads, each unique combination of TCR and UMI appeared more than ten times on average. Follow-up PBMC samples were sequenced whenever available, with the median time to follow-up being 2 to 3 years after resection. Nonsynonymous mutation counts, determined by whole-exome sequencing of tumor tissue, were related to TCR repertoire features. Beta-chain transcripts were consistently detected in greater numbers than alpha-chain transcripts, which likely reflected higher beta-chain transcript abundance. TCR alpha and beta repertoires were quantitatively compared across multiple tumor regions, matched nontumor lung and blood in non-small cell lung cancer.

Points on this clonotype: It has no known antigen specificity. Nothing much larger sits one base from this clone, and base qualities are not available.

Interpreted using the paper, the time point label stands for: blood at routine non-recurrence follow-up after resection. Whole RNA extracted from tumor and nontumor lung tissue, or from cryopreserved PBMC samples, was used for TCR sequencing without cell sorting. Only patients with enough RNA available from two or more tumor regions were chosen for TCR sequencing. Library method: 5' RACE. The sequencing machine was a NextSeq 500. To allow correction of PCR and sequencing errors, the TCR library protocol tagged every TCR cDNA molecule with a unique molecular identifier. In the paper's pipeline: TCR identification, UMI-based error correction and CDR3 extraction were all carried out with Decombinator tools. Expanded TCRs were defined as those above a frequency of 2 per 1,000, corresponding to the top 1% of the tumor frequency distribution. Renyi diversity was computed with the R vegan package after each repertoire had been subsampled 100 times to 5,000 TCRs. To build CDR3 similarity networks, amino acid triplet string-kernel similarity was used, and CDR3s were connected when their pairwise similarity was above 0.82. In-frame beta chains were kept once TCRdb had trimmed the public reads at Q25 with fastp and called clones with MiXCR. Every entry covers one CDR3 protein and lists the most common genes and DNA from its rows. The V and J calls, along with clone size, are taken from TCRdb and not from the paper's own processing. For this sample there are approximately 50,000 distinct CDR3 sequences; less than 9.5% appear just once. The ten largest clones add up to 35% of the sample.

Results the study describes overall, beyond this receptor: Comparisons of baseline and follow-up blood repertoires included only approximately 15 patients. Ubiquitous expanded tumor TCRs were detected in blood more often at tumor resection than at routine follow-up. Additional single-cell paired TCR alpha and beta sequencing was considered necessary to confirm, at a functional level, the hypothesis that regional TCRs recognize regional mutations.

Source: PBMCs, taken at follow-up. This TCR came from a female donor with early-stage non-small cell lung cancer.

The CDR3 loop reads CASSFLNQPQHF. The nucleotide sequence is given as TGTGCCAGCAGTTTTCTCAATCAGCCCCAGCATTTT. The V gene is TRBV12-3 or TRBV12-4 and the J gene is TRBJ1-5; no D gene can be assigned with confidence. V gives up 3 bases and J gives up 3 bases, and the segment between their germline ends measures 3 bases. The CDR3 numbers 12 residues from cysteine through phenylalanine. Left in the record is the CDR3 DNA by itself, 36 bases read in frame from the first base.